The 32 T cell receptor beta chains below come from one sample, sequenced in a study of shared clonotypes between healthy human individuals. The naive CD8 fraction comprised CD45RO-negative cells positively selected for CCR7 and excluded terminally differentiated effector memory CD45RA+ cells. Repertoires were generated with immunoSEQ multiplex PCR, while TCRdb's copy carries only in-frame clones and drops some. The table shows around 600,000 clones, with around 95% occurring only once. Source material: naive CD8+ T cells sorted from blood. The source is a woman aged 30 to 39 in good health.

This clone was seen once. The CDR3 spells CASSSLDSTYEQYF. As DNA, the CDR3 is TGTGCCAGCAGTTCCTTGGACTCCACCTACGAGCAGTACTTC. V usage is TRBV27 and J usage is TRBJ2-7; D may be TRBD2 (5 bases). CDR1 and CDR2 (germline): MNHEY, SMNVEV (reference sequence). The V end lost 4 bases, the J end lost 2 bases, and 12 bases lay between the germline ends. This CDR3 contains 14 residues.

The chain couples TRBV19 to TRBJ2-3, with a tentative D call TRBD1 (6 bases). Looked up from germline, CDR1 is LNHDA and CDR2 is SQIVND (reference sequence). This CDR3 comprises 16 residues. V lost 5 bases and J lost 0, with 15 bases in between. The CDR3 here is CASSLETGTSTDTQYF. For the CDR3, the DNA is TGTGCCAGTAGTCTCGAGACAGGAACTAGCACAGATACGCAGTATTTT.

The chain links TRBV27 to TRBJ1-1; D might be TRBD1 (6 bases). The CDR3 length is 15 residues. The ends were cut back, 0 bases at V and 5 bases at J, with 13 bases in the middle. From germline, CDR1 is MNHEY and CDR2 SMNVEV (reference sequence). The CDR3 DNA reads TGTGCCAGCAGTTTATCGCCGGGGGCGGTGACTGAAGCTTTCTTT. It encodes CASSLSPGAVTEAFF.

The chain combines TRBV2 with TRBJ1-5; possible D gene TRBD1, 5 bases. CDR3 length equals 13 residues. V was cut by 8 bases and J by 2 bases, with 10 bases left in between. CDR1 and CDR2 from the germline V gene are SNHLY and FYNNEI. CDR3 sequence: CASQGVGNQPQHF. In DNA form, the CDR3 reads TGTGCCAGCCAGGGTGTGGGCAATCAGCCCCAGCATTTT.

This clone was found once. The rearrangement joins TRBV4-1 to TRBJ1-5; unclear D gene. V was pared by 0 bases and J by 0 bases, with 15 bases between. Germline CDR1 MGHRA, CDR2 YSYEKL. This CDR3 is 18 amino acids long. The CDR3 nucleotides are TGCGCCAGCAGCCAAGATGAGGGCAGCATGTATAGCAATCAGCCCCAGCATTTT. This encodes CASSQDEGSMYSNQPQHF.

This sequence joins TRBV7-9 and TRBJ2-2, with D unresolved. This CDR3 is built from 13 residues. V lost 4 bases, J lost 6 bases, and 9 bases lay in between. Germline CDR1 is SEHNR and CDR2 is FQNEAQ (reference sequence). CDR3 coding DNA: TGTGCCAGCAGCTCCTCTATCCCCGGGGAGCTGTTTTTT. Protein sequence: CASSSSIPGELFF.

The chain has TRBV6-6 and TRBJ2-5; perhaps TRBD2 as D (6 bases). The DNA end lines up better with TRBJ2-7; the J call may be wrong. This CDR3 has 14 residues. From germline, CDR1 is MNHNY and CDR2 SVGAGI (reference sequence). This CDR3 is CASSSGLGPYEQYF. CDR3 nucleotide sequence: TGTGCCAGCAGTTCGGGACTTGGTCCTTACGAGCAGTACTTC.

The rearrangement links TRBV29-1 to TRBJ2-2; 9 bases line up with TRBD1. V shed 5 bases, J shed 7 bases, and the junction held 11 bases outside the gene matches. From germline, CDR1 is SQVTM and CDR2 ANQGSEA. The CDR3 totals 15 residues. Written as DNA, the CDR3 is TGCAGCGTTCGACCGGAGACAGGGGGGGTCGGGGAGCTGTTTTTT. Translating it yields CSVRPETGGVGELFF.

V and J are TRBV7-8 and TRBJ2-2, with 10 bases lining up with TRBD2. Trimming at V came to 5 bases and at J to 5 bases, leaving 8 bases not matched to a gene. Germline CDR1 reads SGHVS; CDR2 reads FQNEAQ. CDR3 size: 16 residues. The CDR3 region has the DNA TGTGCCAGCAGCGGTAGCGGGAGGACGGGAACCGGGGAGCTGTTTTTT. Amino acids: CASSGSGRTGTGELFF.

The V and J genes are TRBV11-3 and TRBJ2-7; D remains ambiguous. The ends were cut back, 7 bases at V and 2 bases at J, with 18 bases in the middle. From germline, CDR1 is SGHNT and CDR2 YENEEA. The CDR3 runs to 15 residues. The CDR3 bases are TGTGCCAGCACCGTAGAACAGAAAGTGGCCTACGAGCAGTACTTC. It yields the protein CASTVEQKVAYEQYF.

V is TRBV9 and J is TRBJ2-7, with 14 bases matching TRBD2. Germline V gene data show CDR1 as SGDLS and CDR2 as YYNGEE. V was pared by 6 bases and J by 5 bases, with 13 bases of the junction left unmatched. CDR3 length: 17 residues. The CDR3 bases are TGTGCCAGCAACTCCGGGACTAGCGGGAGTTTTCAGGACGAGCAGTACTTC. Translation gives CASNSGTSGSFQDEQYF.

This sequence joins TRBV28 and TRBJ2-7; 7 bases fit TRBD2. The germline CDR1 and CDR2 sequences are MDHEN and SYDVKM. This CDR3 contains 14 residues. Germline trimming cut 6 bases from V and 9 bases from J; bases unmatched to any gene: 14. CDR3 nucleotide sequence: TGTGCCAGCAGGCGGGCGGGAGATGAGCAGGCGCAGTACTTC. It is translated as CASRRAGDEQAQYF.

The chain combines TRBV28 with TRBJ2-3; 8 nucleotides match TRBD2. CDR1 is MDHEN and CDR2 is SYDVKM in the germline V gene. V lost 3 bases to trimming and J lost 1 base; unmatched junction nucleotides: 6. The CDR3 has 16 amino acids. CDR3 region: CASSFSPAGGTDTQYF. CDR3 DNA sequence: TGTGCCAGCAGTTTTAGCCCAGCGGGAGGCACAGATACGCAGTATTTT.

This chain connects TRBV7-9 to TRBJ2-1; TRBD2 is a possible D gene (6 bases). V lost 6 bases to trimming and J lost 8 bases, with 26 bases between them. Germline values: CDR1 SEHNR, CDR2 FQNEAQ (reference sequence). The CDR3 length is 17 residues. The CDR3 DNA sequence: TGTGCCAGCAGATCACTAGGCGGGGAGCCAGTTGGCGATGAGCAGTTCTTC. This translates into CASRSLGGEPVGDEQFF.

The genes are TRBV6-4 and TRBJ2-1, with D perhaps TRBD2 (6 bases). V was pared by 3 bases and J by 4 bases, with 13 bases between. Germline CDR1 and CDR2: MRHNA and SNTAGT. This CDR3 spans 15 amino acids. CDR3 residues: CASSETGATYNEQFF. CDR3 DNA sequence: TGTGCCAGCAGTGAAACGGGAGCGACGTACAATGAGCAGTTCTTC.

This clone occurred once. V gene TRBV28 combines with J gene TRBJ1-2; possibly TRBD1 for D (6 bases). Trimming stripped 5 bases from V and 2 bases from J, with 9 bases between. Per the germline V gene, CDR1 is MDHEN and CDR2 is SYDVKM. The CDR3 is made up of 13 amino acids. The CDR3 loop is CASSMDRNYGYTF. The CDR3, as DNA: TGTGCCAGCAGTATGGACAGAAACTATGGCTACACCTTC.

This clone came up once. This chain uses TRBV30 with TRBJ2-2, with 8 bases aligning to TRBD2. In germline, CDR1 is GTSNPN, CDR2 SVGIG (reference sequence). The CDR3 is 14 residues long. The J segment lost 5 bases and the V segment lost 3 bases, leaving 5 bases of the junction unmatched. In DNA form, the CDR3 reads TGTGCCTGGAGCCCTAAGCGGGAGACCGGGGAGCTGTTTTTT. Translating it yields CAWSPKRETGELFF.

The chain employs TRBV5-4 and TRBJ2-5; TRBD1 agrees at 8 bases. Matching the DNA end better, TRBJ2-7 makes the J call doubtful. The CDR3 loop spans 14 amino acids. In germline, CDR1 is SGHNT, CDR2 YYREEE (reference sequence). In DNA form, the CDR3 reads TGTGCCAGCAGCTCCGACAGGGGATACTACGAGCAGTACTTC. Translating gives CASSSDRGYYEQYF.

The chain recombines TRBV4-1 with TRBJ2-7; possible D gene TRBD1, 5 bases. The V end lost 0 bases, the J end lost 12 bases, and 18 bases lay between the germline ends. There are 14 residues in the CDR3. Germline V gives CDR1 MGHRA, CDR2 YSYEKL. The CDR3 sequence: CASSQDQERGLGYF. As DNA, the CDR3 is TGCGCCAGCAGCCAAGATCAAGAAAGGGGCCTAGGGTACTTC.

The chain is built from TRBV4-1 and TRBJ1-5; 7 bases fit TRBD1. The junction had 3 bases not matched to a gene; V was cut back by 3 bases and J by 1 base. CDR1 is MGHRA, CDR2 YSYEKL, per germline. CDR3 length: 15 amino acids. CDR3 loop: CASSQLTGSNQPQHF. The CDR3 region has the DNA TGCGCCAGCAGCCAGTTGACAGGGAGCAATCAGCCCCAGCATTTT.

The genes are TRBV4-1 and TRBJ2-2; 13 bases agree with TRBD2. Trimming took 0 bases from V and 5 from J; bases not matched to a gene: 3. CDR1 and CDR2 (germline): MGHRA, YSYEKL. The CDR3 consists of 17 residues. The CDR3 is CASSQEGTSGNTGELFF. As DNA, the CDR3 is TGCGCCAGCAGCCAAGAAGGGACTAGCGGGAATACCGGGGAGCTGTTTTTT.

This chain joins TRBV11-2 and TRBJ2-3, with 8 nucleotides matching TRBD2. The germline V gene has CDR1 SGHAT and CDR2 FQNNGV. This CDR3 has 14 residues. Trimming cost V 5 bases and J 2 bases; bases outside gene matches: 3. The DNA for the CDR3 is TGTGCCAGCAGCACTAGCGGACTCACAGATACGCAGTATTTT. This encodes CASSTSGLTDTQYF.

The rearrangement uses TRBV9 and TRBJ2-2; D is unclear. Trimming took off 2 bases at V and 4 bases at J, with 3 bases between the two ends. The CDR3 runs to 12 residues. Germline V gene sequence: CDR1 SGDLS, CDR2 YYNGEE. DNA of the CDR3: TGTGCCAGCAGCGTTACCACCGGGGAGCTGTTTTTT. Translated: CASSVTTGELFF.

The genes are TRBV7-2 and TRBJ2-5, with D possibly TRBD2 on 6 matching bases. V was shortened by 5 bases and J by 3 bases, with 16 bases between the two germline ends. Germline V gene sequence: CDR1 SGHTA, CDR2 FQGNSA. This CDR3 region has 15 residues. The chain's CDR3 is CASSMGTVGEETQYF. CDR3 in DNA: TGTGCCAGCAGCATGGGGACTGTGGGGGAAGAGACCCAGTACTTC.

The rearrangement joins TRBV19 to TRBJ1-4, with D perhaps matching TRBD1 (5 bases). This CDR3 has 13 amino acids. Per the germline V gene, CDR1 is LNHDA and CDR2 is SQIVND (reference sequence). Trimming cost V 8 bases and J 0 bases, with 7 bases left between them. The CDR3 is CASSGSTNEKLFF. In DNA, the CDR3 is TGTGCCAGTTCAGGGTCAACTAATGAAAAACTGTTTTTT. Supplemented by reference TRBV19 and TRBJ1-4, the full variable domain reads DGGITQSPKYLFRKEGQNVTLSCEQNLNHDAMYWYRQDPGQGLRLIYYSQIVNDFQKGDIAEGYSVSREKKESFPLTVTSAQKNPTAFYLCASSGSTNEKLFFGSGTQLSVL.

The V call is TRBV19, the J call TRBJ2-1; 14 bases align to TRBD2. Germline lookup yields CDR1 LNHDA and CDR2 SQIVND (reference sequence). V lost 5 bases and J lost 9; bases outside the gene matches: 9. This CDR3 region has 16 residues. The CDR3 bases are TGTGCCAGTAGTTTTTCCGGGACTAGCGGGAGAGGTGAGCAGTTCTTC. Its protein is CASSFSGTSGRGEQFF.

In this sample, this clone turned up once. The V gene is TRBV6-5, the J gene TRBJ2-5; no firm D call. This CDR3 spans 13 amino acids. Deletions cut 4 bases from V and 5 bases from J, with 11 bases between. Looked up from germline, CDR1 is MNHEY and CDR2 is SVGAGI. The CDR3 nucleotides read TGTGCCAGCAGTTCACTTGAGCCCGAGACCCAGTACTTC. Its protein product is CASSSLEPETQYF.

This rearrangement joins TRBV19 to TRBJ2-7; 9 bases map to TRBD2. This CDR3 has 16 amino acids. From germline, CDR1 is LNHDA and CDR2 SQIVND (reference sequence). Trimming cost V 8 bases and J 7 bases; bases outside gene matches: 18. The CDR3 sequence is CASRPGGTSSPGEQYF. CDR3 nucleotides: TGTGCCAGTCGTCCTGGGGGGACTAGCAGTCCGGGGGAGCAGTACTTC.

The chain has TRBV7-9 and TRBJ2-7; 8 bases agree with TRBD2. Germline V gene data show CDR1 as SEHNR and CDR2 as FQNEAQ (reference sequence). Trimming took 1 base from V and 4 from J; bases not matched to a gene: 9. This CDR3 comprises 16 residues. The CDR3 reads CASSLGSSGQPYEQYF. The CDR3 nucleotides read TGTGCCAGCAGCTTAGGTTCTAGCGGGCAGCCTTACGAGCAGTACTTC.

V is TRBV29-1 and J is TRBJ2-2; TRBD1 aligns across 7 bases. The germline gives CDR1 SQVTM, CDR2 ANQGSEA. The J segment lost 2 bases and the V segment lost 8 bases, leaving 5 bases of the junction unmatched. The CDR3 consists of 13 residues. CDR3 in amino acids: CSFGTVNTGELFF. Here the CDR3 DNA reads TGCAGCTTCGGGACAGTAAACACCGGGGAGCTGTTTTTT.

The chain recombines TRBV27 with TRBJ2-7; D may be TRBD2 (5 bases). V lost 5 bases and J 3 bases, leaving 14 bases between the germline ends. Germline V gives CDR1 MNHEY, CDR2 SMNVEV (reference sequence). CDR3 size: 14 residues. This CDR3 is CASSQGLPIYEQYF. The CDR3 DNA follows: TGTGCCAGCAGTCAAGGACTGCCCATCTACGAGCAGTACTTC.

The V gene is TRBV28, the J gene TRBJ1-2; D is unresolved. CDR3 length: 15 amino acids. CDR1 MDHEN and CDR2 SYDVKM come from the germline V gene. Trimming removed 3 bases from V and 0 bases from J, with 11 bases in between. The CDR3 reads CASSFGESANYGYTF. In nucleotides, the CDR3 is TGTGCCAGCAGTTTCGGGGAAAGCGCTAACTATGGCTACACCTTC.